Included here is one T cell receptor beta chain sequence, with context. The data belong to a study of CD8 T cells in Susac syndrome. V dropped 0 bases and J dropped 4 bases, with 12 bases sitting between them. The germline V gene has CDR1 LGHDT and CDR2 YNNKEL (reference sequence). This CDR3 is built from 16 residues. When the RNA was reverse transcribed, random hexamers were used with an input of about 0.5 to 1 ug. TCRdb fed the immunoSEQ multiplex PCR reads into MiXCR, producing one record per CDR3 protein. The data contain around 170,000 distinct CDR3 sequences, 85% to 95% of them singletons. V is TRBV3-1 and J is TRBJ2-2; D ambiguous. Sequencing was performed on CD8+ T cells from PBMCs. The sequence was obtained from a human donor with Susac syndrome. CDR3 protein: CASSQEDLRSTGELFF. The CDR3 bases are TGTGCCAGCAGCCAAGAGGATCTGAGGTCCACCGGGGAGCTGTTTTTT.